The clone carrying this T cell receptor (beta chain) came up a few times. The antigen remains unidentified. The data are from a study of CD8+CD57+ T cells in acquired aplastic anemia. The overall study: DNA per sorted CD4+ or CD8+ sample ranged roughly 0.19 to 30 ug, averaging 3.2 ug. Mean read depth for CD4+ cells from healthy donors was around 11 million. General study findings and limits: Sharing between patients and controls was observed for 25 to 30 CD8+ CDR3 sequences.

The CDR3 consists of 14 residues. The germline gives CDR1 MNHEY, CDR2 SVGEGT. V lost 2 bases to trimming and J lost 0 bases, with 2 bases between them. Genomic DNA templated the TCR beta VDJ and CDR3 profiling. TCRdb re-called the reads through MiXCR, storing one row per CDR3 protein. The sample has roughly 180,000 distinct CDR3 sequences, around 45% seen once. The sequenced material came from sorted CD4+, CD8+, or CD8+CD57+ T cells (not recorded which) from PBMCs. V gene TRBV6-2 or TRBV6-3 combines with J gene TRBJ2-6; D not certain. The source is a human donor in good health. The CDR3 loop reads CASSYNSGANVLTF. The CDR3 DNA reads TGTGCCAGCAGTTACAACTCTGGGGCCAACGTCCTGACTTTC.